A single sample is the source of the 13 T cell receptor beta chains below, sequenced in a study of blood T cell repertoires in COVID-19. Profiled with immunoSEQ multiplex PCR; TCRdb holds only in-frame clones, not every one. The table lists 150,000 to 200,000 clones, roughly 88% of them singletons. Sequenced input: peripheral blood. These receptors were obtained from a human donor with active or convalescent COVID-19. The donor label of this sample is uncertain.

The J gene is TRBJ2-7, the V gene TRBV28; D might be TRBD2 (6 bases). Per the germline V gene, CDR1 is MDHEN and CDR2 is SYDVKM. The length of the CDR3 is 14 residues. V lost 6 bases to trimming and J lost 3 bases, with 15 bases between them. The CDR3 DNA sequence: TGTGCCAGCAGCTTCAGTGGGGGGTTCTACGAGCAGTACTTC. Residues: CASSFSGGFYEQYF. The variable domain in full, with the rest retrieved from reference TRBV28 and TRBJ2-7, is DVKVTQSSRYLVKRTGEKVFLECVQDMDHENMFWYRQDPGLGLRLIYFSYDVKMKEKGDIPEGYSVSREKKERFSLILESASTNQTSMYLCASSFSGGFYEQYFGPGTRLTVT.

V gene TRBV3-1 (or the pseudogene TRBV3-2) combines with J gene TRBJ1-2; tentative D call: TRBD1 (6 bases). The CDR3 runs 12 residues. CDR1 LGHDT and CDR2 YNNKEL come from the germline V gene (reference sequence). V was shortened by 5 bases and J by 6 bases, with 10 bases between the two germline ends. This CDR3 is CASSTGGHGYTF. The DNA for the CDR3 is TGTGCCAGCAGCACGGGGGGGCATGGCTACACCTTC.

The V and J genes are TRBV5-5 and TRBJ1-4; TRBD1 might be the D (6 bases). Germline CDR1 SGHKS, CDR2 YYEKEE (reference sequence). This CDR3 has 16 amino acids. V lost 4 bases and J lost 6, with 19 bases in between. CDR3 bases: TGTGCCAGCAGCCAATGGGGTATCGGGGGGCATGAAAAACTGTTTTTT. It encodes CASSQWGIGGHEKLFF.

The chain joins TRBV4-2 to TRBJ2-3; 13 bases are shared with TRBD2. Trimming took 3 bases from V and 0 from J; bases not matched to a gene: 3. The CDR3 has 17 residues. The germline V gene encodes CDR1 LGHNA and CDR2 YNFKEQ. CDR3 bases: TGTGCCAGCAGCCAGTTGGGACTAGCGGGGAGCACAGATACGCAGTATTTT. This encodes CASSQLGLAGSTDTQYF.

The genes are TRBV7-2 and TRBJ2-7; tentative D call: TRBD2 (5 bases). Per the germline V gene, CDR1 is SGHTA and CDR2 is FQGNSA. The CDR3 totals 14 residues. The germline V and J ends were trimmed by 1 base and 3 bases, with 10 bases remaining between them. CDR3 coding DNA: TGTGCCAGCAGCTTAGAATACGGGAACTACGAGCAGTACTTC. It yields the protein CASSLEYGNYEQYF.

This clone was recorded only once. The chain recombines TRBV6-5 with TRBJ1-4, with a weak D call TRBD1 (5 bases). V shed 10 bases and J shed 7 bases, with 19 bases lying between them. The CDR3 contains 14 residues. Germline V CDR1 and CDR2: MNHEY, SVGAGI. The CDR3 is CATNTGGQGEKLFF. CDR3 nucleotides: TGTGCCACAAACACCGGGGGTCAAGGTGAAAAACTGTTTTTT.

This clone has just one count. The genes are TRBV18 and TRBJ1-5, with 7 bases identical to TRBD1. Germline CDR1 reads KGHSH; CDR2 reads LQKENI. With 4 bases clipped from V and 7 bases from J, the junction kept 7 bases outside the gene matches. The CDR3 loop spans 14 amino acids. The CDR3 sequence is CASSLTGERQPQHF. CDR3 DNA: TGTGCCAGCTCACTAACAGGGGAGAGACAGCCCCAGCATTTT.

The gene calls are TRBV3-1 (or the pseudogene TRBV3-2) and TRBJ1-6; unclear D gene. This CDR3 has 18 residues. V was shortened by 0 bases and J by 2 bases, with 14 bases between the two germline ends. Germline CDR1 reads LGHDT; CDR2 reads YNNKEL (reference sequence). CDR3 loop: CASSQDFGEAPYNSPLHF. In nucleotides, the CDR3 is TGTGCCAGCAGCCAAGATTTTGGTGAGGCCCCCTATAATTCACCCCTCCACTTT.

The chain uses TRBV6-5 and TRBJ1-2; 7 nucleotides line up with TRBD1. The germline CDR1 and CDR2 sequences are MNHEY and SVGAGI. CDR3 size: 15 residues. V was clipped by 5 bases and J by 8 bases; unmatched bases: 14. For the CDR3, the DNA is TGTGCCAGCAGTCCTGGACAGGTCAAGGGACAAGGCTACACCTTC. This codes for CASSPGQVKGQGYTF.

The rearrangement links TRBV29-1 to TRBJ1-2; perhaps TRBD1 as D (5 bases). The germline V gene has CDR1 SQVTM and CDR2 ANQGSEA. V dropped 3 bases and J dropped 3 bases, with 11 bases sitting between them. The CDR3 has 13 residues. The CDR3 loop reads CSVEEQDHYGYTF. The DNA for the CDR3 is TGCAGCGTTGAGGAACAGGACCACTATGGCTACACCTTC.

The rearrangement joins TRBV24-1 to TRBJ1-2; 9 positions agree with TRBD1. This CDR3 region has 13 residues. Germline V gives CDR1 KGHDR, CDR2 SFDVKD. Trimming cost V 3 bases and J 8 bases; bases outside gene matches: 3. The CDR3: CATSDGGTGGYTF. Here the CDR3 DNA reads TGTGCCACCAGTGATGGGGGGACAGGGGGCTACACCTTC.

The CDR3 nucleotides are TGTGCCAGCACCGCATGGGACGGGAGGTACAATGAGCAGTTCTTC. The encoded protein is CASTAWDGRYNEQFF. The chain is built from TRBV6-5 and TRBJ2-1; 7 bases map to TRBD2. The CDR3 contains 15 residues. Germline CDR1 is MNHEY and CDR2 is SVGAGI. V lost 7 bases and J lost 4; bases outside the gene matches: 10.

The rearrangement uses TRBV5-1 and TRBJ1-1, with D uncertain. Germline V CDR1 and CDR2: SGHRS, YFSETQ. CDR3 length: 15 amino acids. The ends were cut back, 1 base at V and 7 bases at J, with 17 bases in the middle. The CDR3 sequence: CASSLSEPGVGEAFF. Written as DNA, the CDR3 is TGCGCCAGCAGCTTGTCGGAGCCCGGCGTGGGTGAAGCTTTCTTT. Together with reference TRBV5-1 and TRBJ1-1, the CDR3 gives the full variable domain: KAGVTQTPRYLIKTRGQQVTLSCSPISGHRSVSWYQQTPGQGLQFLFEYFSETQRNKGNFPGRFSGRQFSNSRSEMNVSTLELGDSALYLCASSLSEPGVGEAFFGQGTRLTVV.